These 23 T cell receptor beta chains were all obtained from the same sample, sequenced in a study of human thymus T cells. Corrective heart surgery yielded resections, and these provided the thymus tissue. Produced via immunoSEQ multiplex PCR; TCRdb's table is partial and in-frame only. The sample lists some 80,000 clones, approximately 96% occurring once. The sequencing sample was made of thymus tissue. The receptor set was obtained from a boy under two years old with a congenital heart defect but otherwise immunologically healthy.

The chain combines TRBV29-1 with TRBJ2-1; a weak D match, TRBD2 (6 bases). Deletions cut 4 bases from V and 5 bases from J, with 21 bases between. The CDR3 is made up of 16 amino acids. Germline-derived CDR1 and CDR2 are SQVTM and ANQGSEA. The CDR3 protein is CSVVGRESRGHNEQFF. CDR3 coding DNA: TGCAGCGTTGTGGGACGGGAGAGCCGGGGCCACAATGAGCAGTTCTTC.

In nucleotides, the CDR3 is TGCGCCAGCAGCCCAGTAGGGACGGTGAACTATGGCTACACCTTC. Translated: CASSPVGTVNYGYTF. The V call is TRBV4-1, the J call TRBJ1-2, with a possible D match to TRBD1 (5 bases). V was cut by 4 bases and J by 2 bases, with 14 bases left in between. Germline V lookup: CDR1 MGHRA, CDR2 YSYEKL. The CDR3 is 15 residues long.

This chain links TRBV2 with TRBJ2-7; D gene ambiguous. The V end was cut by 2 bases, the J end by 2 bases, with 7 bases between. The CDR3 has 13 amino acids. CDR1 and CDR2 (germline): SNHLY, FYNNEI. The DNA for the CDR3 is TGTGCCAGCAGTGAAAGGATACCCTACGAGCAGTACTTC. Amino acid sequence: CASSERIPYEQYF.

The chain employs TRBV6-5 and TRBJ1-2; D is unresolved. Germline lookup yields CDR1 MNHEY and CDR2 SVGAGI. The V and J ends lost 6 bases and 4 bases respectively, with 15 bases between them. The CDR3 contains 14 residues. CDR3 protein: CASRRKREVYGYTF. The CDR3 coding sequence is TGTGCCAGCAGGCGGAAAAGGGAGGTCTATGGCTACACCTTC.

The V gene is TRBV10-3, the J gene TRBJ2-7; no firm D call. Germline CDR1 ENHRY, CDR2 SYGVKD. Trimming removed 8 bases at V and 9 bases at J, with 20 bases between. CDR3 length: 13 amino acids. Written as DNA, the CDR3 is TGTGCCATCGGGCTCCCTTCCGAAACCGGGCAGTACTTC. Amino acid sequence: CAIGLPSETGQYF.

The chain joins TRBV4-1 to TRBJ2-7; TRBD1 might be the D (6 bases). This CDR3 spans 14 amino acids. Germline-derived CDR1 and CDR2 are MGHRA and YSYEKL. V was trimmed by 3 bases and J by 3 bases, leaving 12 bases between them. CDR3 protein: CASSQLQGYYEQYF. CDR3 in DNA: TGCGCCAGCAGCCAGTTACAGGGCTACTACGAGCAGTACTTC.

V usage is TRBV4-1 and J usage is TRBJ2-1; TRBD2 might be the D (5 bases). The CDR3 runs 16 residues. V was clipped by 0 bases and J by 5 bases, with 14 bases between them. Germline CDR1 MGHRA, CDR2 YSYEKL. The CDR3 sequence: CASSQDSSQAHNEQFF. CDR3 coding DNA: TGCGCCAGCAGCCAAGATTCTAGCCAGGCGCACAATGAGCAGTTCTTC.

This chain joins TRBV2 and TRBJ2-7; 9 bases agree with TRBD2. J lost 3 bases, V lost 4 bases, and 7 bases had no gene match. Germline lookup yields CDR1 SNHLY and CDR2 FYNNEI. This CDR3 spans 15 amino acids. This CDR3 reads CASSAAGTSFYEQYF. The CDR3, as DNA: TGTGCCAGCAGTGCTGCCGGGACTAGCTTCTACGAGCAGTACTTC.

This chain joins TRBV9 and TRBJ1-6; possible D gene TRBD1, 5 bases. The CDR3 has 15 amino acids. Per germline, CDR1 SGDLS and CDR2 YYNGEE. The V end lost 4 bases, the J end lost 3 bases, and 11 bases lay between the germline ends. CDR3: CASSRRGCYNSPLHF. The CDR3 DNA reads as TGTGCCAGCAGCAGGAGGGGATGCTATAATTCACCCCTCCACTTT.

J is TRBJ2-1 and V is TRBV25-1, with D maybe TRBD2 (7 bases). V lost 5 bases and J lost 6, with 23 bases in between. Looked up from germline, CDR1 is MGHDK and CDR2 is SYGVNS. The CDR3 spans 17 residues. The CDR3 loop reads CASSTKWRGGVTNEQFF. Here the CDR3 DNA reads TGTGCCAGCAGTACGAAATGGCGAGGGGGGGTGACCAATGAGCAGTTCTTC. Combining the CDR3 with reference TRBV25-1 and TRBJ2-1 gives the whole variable domain EADIYQTPRYLVIGTGKKITLECSQTMGHDKMYWYQQDPGMELHLIHYSYGVNSTEKGDLSSESTVSRIRTEHFPLTLESARPSHTSQYLCASSTKWRGGVTNEQFFGPGTRLTVL.

The chain recombines TRBV4-1 with TRBJ2-5; D uncertain. Trimming removed 1 base at V and 5 bases at J, with 14 bases between. This CDR3 comprises 15 residues. From germline, CDR1 is MGHRA and CDR2 YSYEKL. CDR3 DNA sequence: TGCGCCAGCAGCCAAGGTGGAGTCCAATCCGAGACCCAGTACTTC. Translation: CASSQGGVQSETQYF.

CDR3 DNA sequence: TGTGCCAGCAGCTTAACTCCGGGACTAGCCCAAGAGACCCAGTACTTC. Its protein is CASSLTPGLAQETQYF. The genes are TRBV7-9 and TRBJ2-5, with 9 bases lining up with TRBD2. The CDR3 is made up of 16 amino acids. CDR1 and CDR2 (germline): SEHNR, FQNEAQ (reference sequence). V lost 2 bases, J lost 1 base, and 5 bases stayed unmatched.

The chain links TRBV14 to TRBJ2-7; 8 bases line up with TRBD2. Trimming cost V 4 bases and J 2 bases; bases outside gene matches: 13. The CDR3 extends over 17 amino acids. Looked up from germline, CDR1 is SGHDN and CDR2 is FVKESK. The CDR3 reads CASSLLQRDGRAYEQYF. The CDR3 nucleotides read TGTGCCAGCAGCCTCCTACAGAGGGACGGGAGGGCCTACGAGCAGTACTTC.

The chain carries TRBV11-2 and TRBJ2-1; 15 nucleotides align to TRBD2. V lost 5 bases to trimming and J lost 8 bases; unmatched junction nucleotides: 16. Germline values: CDR1 SGHAT, CDR2 FQNNGV. This CDR3 is built from 19 residues. This CDR3 is CASSPGTGRTSGGVDEQFF. The CDR3, as DNA: TGTGCCAGCAGCCCTGGGACAGGGAGGACTAGCGGGGGGGTCGATGAGCAGTTCTTC.

The chain recombines TRBV5-1 with TRBJ2-7, with D unresolved. V gave up 0 bases and J gave up 3 bases, with 7 bases separating them. CDR3 length equals 13 residues. Germline V lookup: CDR1 SGHRS, CDR2 YFSETQ. The CDR3 DNA reads as TGCGCCAGCAGCTTGGAACGGTACTACGAGCAGTACTTC. Residues: CASSLERYYEQYF.

About this clone itself: This same CDR3 is encoded by further DNA sequences in the sample. The rearrangement uses TRBV11-2 and TRBJ2-7; 7 positions match TRBD1. The J segment lost 2 bases and the V segment lost 1 base, leaving 2 bases of the junction unmatched. The CDR3 covers 14 residues. The V gene's germline CDR1 is SGHAT and CDR2 FQNNGV. CDR3 nucleotides: TGTGCCAGCAGCTTAGGCCAGGGGGCCTACGAGCAGTACTTC. It yields the protein CASSLGQGAYEQYF.

J is TRBJ2-2 and V is TRBV5-4; D is tentatively TRBD1 or TRBD2 (6 bases each). Trimming cost V 1 base and J 5 bases, with 18 bases left between them. Germline assignment: CDR1 SGHNT and CDR2 YYREEE (reference sequence). This CDR3 region has 17 residues. This CDR3 is CASSLRPGALRTGELFF. CDR3 coding DNA: TGTGCCAGCAGCTTGCGTCCGGGGGCCCTTAGGACCGGGGAGCTGTTTTTT.

This chain links TRBV5-8 with TRBJ2-7, with 10 bases identical to TRBD2. In germline, CDR1 is SGHTS, CDR2 YDEGEE. This CDR3 comprises 14 residues. The V and J ends lost 5 bases and 2 bases, in that order; junction bases with no gene match: 4. The CDR3 coding sequence is TGTGCCAGCAGTAGAGCGGGAGGGCCCTACGAGCAGTACTTC. It encodes CASSRAGGPYEQYF.

The CDR3 sequence: CASSVEARGSYGYTF. The DNA of the CDR3 is TGTGCCAGCAGCGTAGAGGCCAGGGGGAGCTATGGCTACACCTTC. V gene TRBV9 combines with J gene TRBJ1-2; 7 nucleotides line up with TRBD1. The length of the CDR3 is 15 residues. The germline V gene encodes CDR1 SGDLS and CDR2 YYNGEE. Unmatched junction bases numbered 6, after V lost 0 bases and J lost 4 bases.

This rearrangement joins TRBV7-9 to TRBJ2-7, with 10 bases identical to TRBD1. V lost 4 bases to trimming and J lost 7 bases; unmatched junction nucleotides: 13. The germline CDR1 and CDR2 sequences are SEHNR and FQNEAQ (reference sequence). The CDR3 extends over 16 amino acids. The CDR3: CASSSPIRDRGKEQYF. The CDR3 bases are TGTGCCAGCAGCTCACCTATCCGGGACAGGGGAAAGGAGCAGTACTTC.

The chain uses TRBV28 and TRBJ2-2; unclear D gene. Per germline, CDR1 MDHEN and CDR2 SYDVKM. Trimming pared 3 bases from V and 4 bases from J, leaving 12 bases between. This CDR3 is 15 amino acids long. CDR3 sequence: CASSLLSWATGELFF. CDR3 coding DNA: TGTGCCAGCAGTTTGTTGAGCTGGGCCACCGGGGAGCTGTTTTTT. Based on the CDR3 plus reference TRBV28 and TRBJ2-2, the full variable domain is DVKVTQSSRYLVKRTGEKVFLECVQDMDHENMFWYRQDPGLGLRLIYFSYDVKMKEKGDIPEGYSVSREKKERFSLILESASTNQTSMYLCASSLLSWATGELFFGEGSRLTVL.

The chain uses TRBV6-6 and TRBJ2-7; 7 bases map to TRBD2. Germline CDR1 and CDR2: MNHNY and SVGAGI (reference sequence). CDR3 length: 14 residues. V shed 5 bases and J 7 bases; nucleotides not matched to a gene: 11. In DNA form, the CDR3 reads TGTGCCAGCAGTAGACTAGCCGACTGGGGGGAGCAGTACTTC. As protein: CASSRLADWGEQYF.

This clone has a single count. V gene TRBV28 combines with J gene TRBJ1-5, with no clear D. The CDR3 is 15 residues long. The germline CDR1 and CDR2 sequences are MDHEN and SYDVKM. V was clipped by 6 bases and J by 3 bases, with 15 bases between them. As DNA, the CDR3 is TGTGCCAGCAGACCCCCAGACCGCTACAATCAGCCCCAGCATTTT. Translation gives CASRPPDRYNQPQHF.